The present T cell receptor (beta chain) was sequenced within a study of CD8 T cells in ankylosing spondylitis. Points from the study as a whole: Peripheral blood held disease-linked clones only at relatively low frequency, and these were CD8+. Matched ankylosing spondylitis synovial fluid reportedly contained a significantly enriched population of disease-linked clones. What appeared characteristic of ankylosing spondylitis blood was a TCR beta motif of eight or nine highly homologous variants.

5'-RACE, quantitative and with molecular barcodes, yielded the TCR beta libraries. TCRdb ran MiXCR on the 5' RACE reads and lists one entry per CDR3 protein. The table lists a few hundred thousand distinct CDR3 sequences, about 15% of them singletons. V dropped 6 bases and J dropped 6; count of bases not matched to a gene: 4. CDR3 length equals 13 residues. In the case of this clonotype: Its antigen is currently unknown.

Sequencing used blood, either unsorted or a sorted T cell fraction (not recorded which). This TCR was sampled from a male donor with ankylosing spondylitis. The chain recombines TRBV12-3 or TRBV12-4 with TRBJ2-7; 11 nucleotides align to TRBD2. The CDR3 DNA reads as TGTGCCAGCAGACGGACTAGCGGGCGCGAGCAGTACTTC. Its protein product is CASRRTSGREQYF.